The TCR beta chain under discussion was sequenced for a study of T cell responses to AZD1222 COVID-19 vaccine (dated by TCRdb to 2020 to 2022). Regarding the complete study: A total of approximately 240 trial participants underwent TCR sequencing, of whom 200 to 220 received two doses of AZD1222 and roughly 25 received two doses of the MenACWY control vaccine. Enrollment into the trials was organized by age into subgroups of 18-55, 56-69 and 70-plus years, and those subgroups contained approximately 150, 30 and 60 TCR-sequenced participants, respectively.

The sample's time point, from its label and the paper: baseline before first vaccination. This specimen's treatment or condition label, interpreted: meningococcal conjugate vaccine given as trial control. Vaccinee samples came from UK trials COV001 and COV002, including a single-blind randomized controlled phase 2/3 trial of AZD1222 (ChAdOx1 nCoV-19) in healthy adults. Trial participant PBMC samples were collected at day 0 and day 28 after the second dose for TCRbeta chain sequencing. The CDR3 regions of human TCRbeta chains were analyzed by immunosequencing. The published analysis was carried out like this. TCRs in the repertoires were compared against a reference library of SARS-CoV-2-specific TCRs that had been generated with the MIRA antigen-specificity platform. Breadth was defined as the fraction of unique TCRs that were SARS-CoV-2-associated, and depth was defined as the fraction of total T cells that were SARS-CoV-2-associated. Each spike-specific TCR was assigned to its reactive spike region and to a CD4 or CD8 class using the MIRA data. Log10-transformed breadth and depth values were compared by one-way ANOVA with Sidak's multiple comparisons tests. As stored in TCRdb, this immuneACCESS dataset retains in-frame rearrangements with V and J assigned. A fraction of the clones does not appear; measured against another copy, unresolved V genes explain less than half of the discrepancy, and the remainder lacks a known reason. The V and J calls and the clone size are those of that table, but D and trimming were determined from the DNA. A total of some 89,000 clones appear in this sample, around 87% of them only once. Approximately 4.5% of the sample is in the top ten clones.

Study-wide conclusions, independent of this receptor: Reportedly, close to half of the unique spike-specific TCRs recognized epitopes lying outside the regions that are mutated in the B.1.351 and B.1.1.7 variants. Only 5 to 7 AZD1222 recipients were SARS-CoV-2 seropositive at baseline, limiting conclusions about previously exposed vaccinees. CD4 TCRs associated with the vaccine covered the entire spike protein, and the dominant responses were in regions 160-218 and 743-854. Because no samples from the day 14 peak response were available, repertoires could be characterized only after the peak T cell response. Participants were mostly white British, with more females than males. The authors suggested clonal diversity may have been underestimated. The 56-69-year group was small, and its depth increase did not reach significance, likely because of low power. A significant rise in spike-specific TCR breadth and depth was observed after two AZD1222 doses relative to day 0 and relative to MenACWY recipients.

In the case of this clone: It lacks a known antigen. Qualities for individual bases were not recorded, and no much larger clone is one base off.

CDR1 is given as SGHTA and CDR2 as FQGNSA, both from the germline V gene. The trim is 1 base for V and 0 bases for J, with a gap of 10 bases between the germline ends. From its cysteine to its phenylalanine, the CDR3 spans 15 amino acids. This entry keeps only the CDR3 DNA: 45 bases, framed from base 1. The origin of this receptor is an adult in good health. The rearrangement combines TRBV7-2 with TRBJ2-7; a confident D gene designation cannot be given. The sample was peripheral blood, taken on day 0 of MenACWY control vaccination. The DNA reads TGTGCCAGCAGCTTAGGGGGAATCAGCTCCTACGAGCAGTACTTC. Translation gives CASSLGGISSYEQYF.